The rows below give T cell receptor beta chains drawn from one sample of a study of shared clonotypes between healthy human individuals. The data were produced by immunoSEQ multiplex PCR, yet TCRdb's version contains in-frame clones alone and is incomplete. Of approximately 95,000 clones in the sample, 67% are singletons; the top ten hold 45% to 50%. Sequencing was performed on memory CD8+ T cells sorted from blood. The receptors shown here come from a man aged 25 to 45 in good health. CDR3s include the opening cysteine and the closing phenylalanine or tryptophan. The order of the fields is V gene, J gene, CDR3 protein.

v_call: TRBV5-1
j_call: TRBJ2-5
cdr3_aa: CASQTGNLGTGGGLETQYF

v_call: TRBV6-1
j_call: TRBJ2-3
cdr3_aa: CASSEAGGTRADTQYF

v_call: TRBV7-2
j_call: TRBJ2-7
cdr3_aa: CASSLAGSGYEQYF

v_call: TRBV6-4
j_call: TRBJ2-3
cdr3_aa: CASSDSAGATDTQYF

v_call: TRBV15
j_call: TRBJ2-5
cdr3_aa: CATSKETEQETQYF

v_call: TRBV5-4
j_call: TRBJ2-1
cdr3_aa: CASSLGPMEQFF

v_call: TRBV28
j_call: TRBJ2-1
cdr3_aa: CASSLAQRGGLYNEQFF

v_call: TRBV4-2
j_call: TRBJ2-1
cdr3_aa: CASSPLAGAVNEQFF

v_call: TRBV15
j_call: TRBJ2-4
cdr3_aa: CATSRDRELAKNIQYF

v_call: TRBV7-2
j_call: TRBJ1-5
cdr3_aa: CASSLAGDQPQHF

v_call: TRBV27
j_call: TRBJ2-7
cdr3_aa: CASSPTGLAYEQYF

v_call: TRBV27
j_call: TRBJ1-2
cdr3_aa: CASSGQGDIIRDGYTF

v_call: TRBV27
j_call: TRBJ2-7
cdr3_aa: CASSFGSRSYEQYF

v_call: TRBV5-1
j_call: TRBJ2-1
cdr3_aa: CASRTSSYNEQFF

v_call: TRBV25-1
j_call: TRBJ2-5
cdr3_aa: CASNSELQGARETQYF

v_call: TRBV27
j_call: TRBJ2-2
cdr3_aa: CASSPAWTSNTGELFF

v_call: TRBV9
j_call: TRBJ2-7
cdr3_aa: CASSVGWGLSGEQYF

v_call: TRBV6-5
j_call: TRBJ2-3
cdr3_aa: CASRDTSSSYTQYF

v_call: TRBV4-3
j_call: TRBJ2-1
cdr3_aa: CASSQDLWELLYNEQFF

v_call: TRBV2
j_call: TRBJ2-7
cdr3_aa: CASIGTGSYEQYF

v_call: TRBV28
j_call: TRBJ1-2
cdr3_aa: CASTHFRTGTTDYGYTF

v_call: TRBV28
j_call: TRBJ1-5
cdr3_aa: CASSLRGDGLSNQPQHF

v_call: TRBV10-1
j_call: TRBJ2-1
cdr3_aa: CASSWGNNEQFF

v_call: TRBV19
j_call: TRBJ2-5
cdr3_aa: CASRPLEGETQYF

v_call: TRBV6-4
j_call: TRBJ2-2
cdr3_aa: CASSDGSTGELFF

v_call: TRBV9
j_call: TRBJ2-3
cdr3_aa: CASSPWGRTDTQYF

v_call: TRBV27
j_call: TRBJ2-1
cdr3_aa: CASSPTDRNRSYNEQFF

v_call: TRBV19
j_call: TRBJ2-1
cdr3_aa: CASSRDRSSYNEQFF

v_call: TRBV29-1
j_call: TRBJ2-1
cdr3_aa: CSVEGGPGQSSYNEQFF

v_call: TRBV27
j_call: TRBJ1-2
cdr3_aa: CASSPMTGPYGYTF

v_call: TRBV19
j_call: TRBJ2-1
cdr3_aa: CASSTGVAGLPTNEQFF

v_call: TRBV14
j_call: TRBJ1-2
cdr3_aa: CASSQVSTRTGLWGYTF

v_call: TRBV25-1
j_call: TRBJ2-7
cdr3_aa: CASSESGGYEQYF

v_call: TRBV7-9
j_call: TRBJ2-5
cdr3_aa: CASSLAGGAETQYF

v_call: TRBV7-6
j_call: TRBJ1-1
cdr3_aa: CASSSYRGRNTEAFF

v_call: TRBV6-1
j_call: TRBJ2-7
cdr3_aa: CASASLYEQYF

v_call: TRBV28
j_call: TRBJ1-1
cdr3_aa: CATKLWDSYEAFF

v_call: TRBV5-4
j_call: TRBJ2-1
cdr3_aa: CASSLRTSGSDNEQFF

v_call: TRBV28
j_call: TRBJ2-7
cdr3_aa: CASSHRGYNEQYF

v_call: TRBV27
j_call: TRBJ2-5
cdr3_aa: CASSTRDRGRGTQYF

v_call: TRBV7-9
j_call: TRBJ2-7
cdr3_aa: CASSSGTGTHEQYF

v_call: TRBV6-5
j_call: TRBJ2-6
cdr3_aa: CASSYTGSGANVLTF

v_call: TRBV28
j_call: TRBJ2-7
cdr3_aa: CASSPSGPTYEQYF

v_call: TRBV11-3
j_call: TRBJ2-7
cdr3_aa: CASSLGTPTGYGSEQYF

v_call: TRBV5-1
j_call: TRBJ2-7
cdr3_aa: CASSLSGGPYEQYF

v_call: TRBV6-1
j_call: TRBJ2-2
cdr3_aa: CASSALTDSGGELFF

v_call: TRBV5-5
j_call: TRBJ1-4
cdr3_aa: CASSPEGDITNEKLFF

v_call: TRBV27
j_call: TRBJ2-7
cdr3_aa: CASSPLNSRGFYEQYF

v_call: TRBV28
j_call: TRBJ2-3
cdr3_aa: CASSFEANGADTQYF

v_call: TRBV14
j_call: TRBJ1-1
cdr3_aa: CASSQFPQAGTEAFF

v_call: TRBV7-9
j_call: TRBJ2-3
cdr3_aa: CASSLPRGAVTQTTDTQYF

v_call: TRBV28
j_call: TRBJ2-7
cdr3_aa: CASSLGQTRYEQYF

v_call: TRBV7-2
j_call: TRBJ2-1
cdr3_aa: CASRPRLAGPYNEQFF

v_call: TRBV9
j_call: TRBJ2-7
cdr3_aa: CASSSRDGISYEQYF

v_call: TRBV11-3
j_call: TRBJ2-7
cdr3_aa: CASSLGASYEQYF

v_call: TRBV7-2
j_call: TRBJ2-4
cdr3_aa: CASSLDGGGALLRGIQYF

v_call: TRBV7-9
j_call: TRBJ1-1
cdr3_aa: CASSSTGNTEAFF